Listed here is a single TCR beta chain. What it binds is unknown. This entry is derived from a study of T-cell reconstitution after alpha-beta-depleted transplantation in children. Whole-study findings and limits: Most T-cell counts and diversity one year after the transplant came from T cells that were newly produced. Approximately two months post-transplant, alpha-beta T cells reportedly originated from several hundred expanded graft clones. Several patients had high TCRbeta diversity at day 60; it came from surviving recipient T cells and thymic progenitors.

From germline, CDR1 is SEHNR and CDR2 FQNEAQ (reference sequence). This CDR3 has 16 amino acids. V lost 5 bases to trimming and J lost 2 bases; unmatched junction nucleotides: 12. The library targeted TCRbeta and was prepared with unique molecular identifiers. MiXCR was run by TCRdb on the PCR reads, yielding one entry per CDR3 protein. The top ten clones hold around 30% of a sample with hundreds of thousands of distinct CDR3 sequences, roughly 17% of them seen once. The source is a boy in the first two years of life who had a stem cell transplant for Wiskott-Aldrich syndrome, so the T cells may come from the graft donor. The starting material was PBMCs, mostly from graft donor cells, obtained 360 days after TCRalphabeta/CD19-depleted stem cell transplant. This chain joins TRBV7-9 and TRBJ2-7; 7 bases fit TRBD2. This CDR3 is CASSAFTGTTTYEQYF. The CDR3 DNA follows: TGTGCCAGCAGCGCCTTCACCGGGACTACTACCTACGAGCAGTACTTC.